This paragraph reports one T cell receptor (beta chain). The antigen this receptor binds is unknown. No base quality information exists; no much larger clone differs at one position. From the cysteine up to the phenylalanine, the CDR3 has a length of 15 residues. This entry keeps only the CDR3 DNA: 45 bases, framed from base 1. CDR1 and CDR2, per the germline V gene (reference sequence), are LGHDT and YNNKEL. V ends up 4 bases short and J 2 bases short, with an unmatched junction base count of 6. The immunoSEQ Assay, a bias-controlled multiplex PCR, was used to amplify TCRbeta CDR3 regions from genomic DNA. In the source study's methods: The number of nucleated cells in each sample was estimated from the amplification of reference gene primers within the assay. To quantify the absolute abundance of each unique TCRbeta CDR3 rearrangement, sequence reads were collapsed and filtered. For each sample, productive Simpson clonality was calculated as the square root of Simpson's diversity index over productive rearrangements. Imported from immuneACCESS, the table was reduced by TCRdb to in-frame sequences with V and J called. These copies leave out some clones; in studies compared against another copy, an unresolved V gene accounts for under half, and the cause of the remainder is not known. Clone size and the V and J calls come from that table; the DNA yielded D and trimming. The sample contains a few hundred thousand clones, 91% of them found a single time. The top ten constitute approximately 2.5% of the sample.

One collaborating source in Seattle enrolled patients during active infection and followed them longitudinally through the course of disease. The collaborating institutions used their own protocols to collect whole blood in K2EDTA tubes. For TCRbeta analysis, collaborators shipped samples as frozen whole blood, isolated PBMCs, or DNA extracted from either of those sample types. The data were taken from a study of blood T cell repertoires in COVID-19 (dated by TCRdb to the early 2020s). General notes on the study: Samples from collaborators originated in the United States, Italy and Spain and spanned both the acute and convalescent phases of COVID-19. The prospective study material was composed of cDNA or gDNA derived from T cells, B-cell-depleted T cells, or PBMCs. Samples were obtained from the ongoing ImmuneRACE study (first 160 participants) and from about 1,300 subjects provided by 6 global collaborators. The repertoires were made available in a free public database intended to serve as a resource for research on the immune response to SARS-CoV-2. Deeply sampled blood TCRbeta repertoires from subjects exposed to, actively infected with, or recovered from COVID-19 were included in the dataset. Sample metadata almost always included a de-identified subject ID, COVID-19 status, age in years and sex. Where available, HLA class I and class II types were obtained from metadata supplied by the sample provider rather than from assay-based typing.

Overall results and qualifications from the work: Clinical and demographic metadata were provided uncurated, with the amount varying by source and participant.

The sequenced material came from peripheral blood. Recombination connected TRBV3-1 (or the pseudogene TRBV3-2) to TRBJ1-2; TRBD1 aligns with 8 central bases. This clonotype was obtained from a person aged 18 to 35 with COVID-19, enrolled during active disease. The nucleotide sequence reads TGTGCCAGCAGCCCACAGGACAGGGCAAACTATGGCTACACCTTC. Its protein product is CASSPQDRANYGYTF.